The 19 T cell receptor beta chains below were found in one sample sequenced in a study of shared clonotypes between healthy human individuals. Some clones are missing from TCRdb's copy, which holds only in-frame ones; the method was immunoSEQ multiplex PCR. The table includes about 2.3 million clones, approximately 95% detected once. The sequenced sample was naive CD4+ T cells from PBMCs. Subset given: CD45RA+ positively selected. These receptors originate from a man aged 18 to 29 in good health. Some clones in this sample may be carry-over from other donors' samples.

This clone was counted between two and nine times. This CDR3 is also generated by other DNA sequences in the sample. V usage is TRBV5-1 and J usage is TRBJ2-7; 8 bases fit TRBD2. With V trimmed by 2 bases and J by 0 bases, 1 base remained unmatched. The germline gives CDR1 SGHRS, CDR2 YFSETQ. This CDR3 contains 14 residues. The CDR3 loop reads CASSFSGSSYEQYF. DNA of the CDR3: TGCGCCAGCAGCTTCAGCGGGAGCTCCTACGAGCAGTACTTC.

This chain connects TRBV7-6 to TRBJ2-1; D perhaps matches TRBD1 (5 bases). This CDR3 has 16 residues. Trimming took off 5 bases at V and 6 bases at J, with 20 bases between the two ends. Germline values: CDR1 SGHVS, CDR2 FNYEAQ. The CDR3 DNA reads TGTGCCAGCAGCCCGCAAGAAGCCAGGGATCGCAATGAGCAGTTCTTC. Protein product: CASSPQEARDRNEQFF.

This chain joins TRBV5-1 and TRBJ1-1; D is unclear. Trimming pared 3 bases from V and 3 bases from J, leaving 15 bases between. CDR1 and CDR2 (germline): SGHRS, YFSETQ. CDR3 length: 15 amino acids. Here the CDR3 reads CASSSEWVGYTEAFF. The CDR3, as DNA: TGCGCCAGCAGCTCCGAATGGGTCGGGTACACTGAAGCTTTCTTT.

This chain joins TRBV5-1 and TRBJ2-7; D might be TRBD1 (6 bases). This CDR3 is built from 16 residues. The V gene lost 0 bases and the J gene lost 0 bases, with 13 bases spanning the gap. Germline V gene data show CDR1 as SGHRS and CDR2 as YFSETQ. The chain's CDR3 is CASSLASGTLSYEQYF. The CDR3 coding sequence is TGCGCCAGCAGCTTGGCCTCCGGGACACTCTCCTACGAGCAGTACTTC.

The chain carries TRBV4-3 and TRBJ2-1; a weak D match, TRBD2 (6 bases). Germline CDR1 and CDR2: LGHNA and YSLEER. The CDR3 spans 17 residues. V was pared by 3 bases and J by 2 bases, with 17 bases between. The CDR3 DNA reads TGCGCCAGCAGCCACGCCCGCGGGGTGATGGCCTACAATGAGCAGTTCTTC. This gives the protein CASSHARGVMAYNEQFF.

The chain has TRBV7-2 and TRBJ2-7, with a tentative D call TRBD2 (6 bases). Trimming took off 3 bases at V and 3 bases at J, with 12 bases between the two ends. Germline V lookup: CDR1 SGHTA, CDR2 FQGNSA. The CDR3 totals 14 residues. CDR3 nucleotide sequence: TGTGCCAGCAGCTTGCGGGACTCGGGCTACGAGCAGTACTTC. It translates to CASSLRDSGYEQYF.

This chain uses TRBV9 with TRBJ1-2; 8 bases match TRBD1. Germline V gene sequence: CDR1 SGDLS, CDR2 YYNGEE. With 0 bases clipped from V and 8 bases from J, the junction kept 18 bases outside the gene matches. The CDR3 is 18 amino acids. CDR3 nucleotide sequence: TGTGCCAGCAGCGTAGACCCGACAGGGGCTCGAGTCGGGACGGGCTACACCTTC. Amino acids: CASSVDPTGARVGTGYTF. Variable domain in full (rest from reference TRBV9 and TRBJ1-2): DSGVTQTPKHLITATGQRVTLRCSPRSGDLSVYWYQQSLDQGLQFLIQYYNGEERAKGNILERFSAQQFPDLHSELNLSSLELGDSALYFCASSVDPTGARVGTGYTFGSGTRLTVV.

V gene TRBV9 combines with J gene TRBJ2-6; D is unclear. Germline V CDR1 and CDR2: SGDLS, YYNGEE. The CDR3 is 17 amino acids. V lost 0 bases to trimming and J lost 2 bases, with 12 bases between them. CDR3 nucleotides: TGTGCCAGCAGCGTAGGCCGAAGATCGGCTGGGGCCAACGTCCTGACTTTC. Protein sequence: CASSVGRRSAGANVLTF.

The gene calls are TRBV29-1 and TRBJ1-3; 8 bases are a match to TRBD1. The germline gives CDR1 SQVTM, CDR2 ANQGSEA. This CDR3 is 16 amino acids long. V was clipped by 6 bases and J by 4 bases; unmatched bases: 14. The CDR3 DNA sequence: TGCAGCGTCAGCACGCTTTACAGGGGGGCAGGAAACACCATATATTTT. Translation: CSVSTLYRGAGNTIYF. The variable domain in full, with the rest retrieved from reference TRBV29-1 and TRBJ1-3, is SAVISQKPSRDICQRGTSLTIQCQVDSQVTMMFWYRQQPGQSLTLIATANQGSEATYESGFVIDKFPISRPNLTFSTLTVSNMSPEDSSIYLCSVSTLYRGAGNTIYFGEGSWLTVV.

The chain recombines TRBV7-9 with TRBJ1-1, with D unclear. The germline gives CDR1 SEHNR, CDR2 FQNEAQ (reference sequence). This CDR3 contains 14 residues. V was shortened by 2 bases and J by 0 bases, with 7 bases between the two germline ends. The CDR3 region is CASSLNLMNTEAFF. For the CDR3, the DNA is TGTGCCAGCAGCTTAAACCTTATGAACACTGAAGCTTTCTTT. The entire variable domain, with the rest obtained from reference TRBV7-9 and TRBJ1-1, is as follows: DTGVSQNPRHKITKRGQNVTFRCDPISEHNRLYWYRQTLGQGPEFLTYFQNEAQLEKSRLLSDRFSAERPKGSFSTLEIQRTEQGDSAMYLCASSLNLMNTEAFFGQGTRLTVV.

CDR3 sequence (DNA): TGCGCCAGCAGCCTCGGACAGGGGGCGGTTATGGATGAGCAGTTCTTC. This gives the protein CASSLGQGAVMDEQFF. The V call is TRBV5-1, the J call TRBJ2-1, with 11 bases lining up with TRBD1. Germline assignment: CDR1 SGHRS and CDR2 YFSETQ. The CDR3 extends over 16 amino acids. V was pared by 4 bases and J by 8 bases, with 11 bases of the junction left unmatched.

The chain's CDR3 is CASSPQGAGNTIYF. CDR3 in DNA: TGTGCCAGCAGCCCCCAGGGAGCTGGAAACACCATATATTTT. The rearrangement joins TRBV9 to TRBJ1-3; D may be TRBD1 (5 bases). In germline, CDR1 is SGDLS, CDR2 YYNGEE. The CDR3 sequence is 14 residues long. Trimming shortened V by 4 bases and J by 2 bases, and 10 bases separated the two germline ends.

This chain links TRBV27 with TRBJ1-1; TRBD1 is a possible D gene (5 bases). CDR3 length equals 14 residues. CDR1 is MNHEY, CDR2 SMNVEV, per germline (reference sequence). Deletions cut 5 bases from V and 3 bases from J, with 13 bases between. In DNA, the CDR3 is TGTGCCAGCAGTCACACTGGGGGGGACACTGAAGCTTTCTTT. Its protein is CASSHTGGDTEAFF.

The chain combines TRBV5-1 with TRBJ2-3; D call uncertain. CDR3 size: 13 residues. V lost 5 bases, J lost 4 bases, and 11 bases lay in between. Germline CDR1 is SGHRS and CDR2 is YFSETQ. DNA of the CDR3: TGCGCCAGCAGAGCATCCGGTCCAGATACGCAGTATTTT. Its protein is CASRASGPDTQYF.

The chain is built from TRBV6-1 and TRBJ2-1; tentatively, D is TRBD2 (5 bases). The germline CDR1 and CDR2 sequences are MNHNS and SASEGT. V lost 6 bases and J 9 bases, leaving 18 bases between the germline ends. The CDR3 has 14 residues. CDR3 loop: CASSWVGRAGEQFF. In DNA, the CDR3 is TGTGCCAGCAGCTGGGTAGGGCGCGCGGGTGAGCAGTTCTTC.

As to this clone: Other DNA sequences in this specimen translate into the identical CDR3. The chain combines TRBV5-1 with TRBJ2-1, with D tentatively TRBD2 (5 bases). CDR1 and CDR2 (germline): SGHRS, YFSETQ. The CDR3 is 15 amino acids. Trimming removed 1 base at V and 0 bases at J, with 8 bases between. CDR3 nucleotide sequence: TGCGCCAGCAGCTTGTCGGGGTTCTCCTACAATGAGCAGTTCTTC. Translation gives CASSLSGFSYNEQFF.

The V and J genes are TRBV28 and TRBJ2-7; 8 bases align to TRBD2. This CDR3 spans 14 amino acids. Germline V gives CDR1 MDHEN, CDR2 SYDVKM. V lost 7 bases and J lost 1; bases outside the gene matches: 6. The CDR3 region is CASTREGLSYEQYF. CDR3 nucleotide sequence: TGTGCCAGCACCCGGGAGGGCCTATCCTACGAGCAGTACTTC.

The chain joins TRBV7-2 to TRBJ1-5; D is undetermined. Per the germline V gene, CDR1 is SGHTA and CDR2 is FQGNSA. This CDR3 is 14 amino acids long. The V gene lost 2 bases and the J gene lost 3 bases, with 8 bases spanning the gap. CDR3 nucleotide sequence: TGTGCCAGCAGCTTACTGGGTAACAATCAGCCCCAGCATTTT. Its translation is CASSLLGNNQPQHF.

This sequence joins TRBV27 and TRBJ2-3; D might be TRBD1 (6 bases). The CDR3 spans 15 residues. The V gene's germline CDR1 is MNHEY and CDR2 SMNVEV (reference sequence). Trimming took 6 bases from V and 0 from J, leaving 13 bases between them. This CDR3 reads CASRLGQYSTDTQYF. The CDR3 DNA reads as TGTGCCAGCAGACTGGGACAATATAGCACAGATACGCAGTATTTT.